Detailed here is one T cell receptor beta chain. Its antigen is still unknown. TCRbeta libraries averaged about 43,000 productive templates per sample. Clones were sequenced by immunoSEQ multiplex PCR, and TCRdb holds only the in-frame ones, with some missing. The top ten hold 0.35% to 0.5% of the sample, which has 30,000 to 45,000 clones, 70% to 90% seen once. Trimming shortened V by 11 bases and J by 8 bases, and 15 bases separated the two germline ends. CDR3 length: 11 amino acids. Germline-derived CDR1 and CDR2 are SGHDN and FVKESK. The sample originates from a study of STAT3 mutations in large granular lymphocyte leukemia. Turning to the study itself: Roughly half of the longitudinally sequenced T-LGLL patients carried detectable canonical activating STAT3 mutations.

Study-wide results and limits: Suggested: STAT3 mutation was not the ancestral event for these clonal expansions. At least one immunodominant TCR beta clonotype appeared in every T-cell large granular lymphocyte leukemia patient. Variable sampling intervals and differing treatment regimens complicated linking therapy response to TCR clonal burden changes.

This chain uses TRBV14 with TRBJ1-1; no definite D call. Sequencing was performed on PBMCs. The clonotype originates from a human donor with T large granular lymphocyte leukemia. Some clones in this sample may be carry-over from other donors' samples. As DNA, the CDR3 is TGTGCCCCCATCGGCGGCGAAGAAGCTTTCTTT. It is translated as CAPIGGEEAFF.